A selection of T cell receptor beta chains follows, all from one sample in a study of cytomegalovirus exposure and HLA in healthy donors. Some clones are missing from TCRdb's copy, which holds only in-frame ones; the method was immunoSEQ multiplex PCR. Found here are 95,000 to 100,000 clones, approximately 74% of them singletons; the top ten hold about 1.7%. The sequenced material came from PBMCs. Source of these receptors: a male donor in good health and CMV-seronegative. Each CDR3 is given with its conserved first and last residue. Each record gives: clone size, V gene, D gene, J gene, CDR3 protein, CDR3 DNA. A D gene is named only where the DNA matches it firmly. The size of a clone is reported for some rows only, either as once, few or many, or as a class for expanded clones.

abundance: NA
v_gene: TRBV2
d_gene: NA
j_gene: TRBJ2-1
CDR3aa: CASTSTSGIRAHEQFF
CDR3nt: TGTGCCAGCACTAGCACGTCTGGGATACGGGCTCATGAGCAGTTCTTC

abundance: NA
v_gene: TRBV30
d_gene: NA
j_gene: TRBJ2-3
CDR3aa: CAWSRGEGTDTQYF
CDR3nt: TGTGCCTGGAGCAGGGGGGAGGGCACAGATACGCAGTATTTT

abundance: NA
v_gene: TRBV9
d_gene: TRBD1
j_gene: TRBJ2-1
CDR3aa: CASSEPTGGKTYNEQFF
CDR3nt: TGTGCCAGCAGCGAACCGACAGGGGGCAAAACCTACAATGAGCAGTTCTTC

abundance: NA
v_gene: TRBV11-2
d_gene: NA
j_gene: TRBJ2-7
CDR3aa: CASSPLGQTYEQYF
CDR3nt: TGTGCCAGCAGCCCGTTGGGGCAGACCTACGAGCAGTACTTC

abundance: NA
v_gene: TRBV9
d_gene: NA
j_gene: TRBJ1-2
CDR3aa: CASSEGVQRSGYTF
CDR3nt: TGTGCCAGCAGCGAGGGGGTACAGCGGTCTGGCTACACCTTC

abundance: NA
v_gene: TRBV28
d_gene: NA
j_gene: TRBJ1-1
CDR3aa: CASSPLRGGTEAFF
CDR3nt: TGTGCCAGCAGCCCTCTGCGAGGGGGCACTGAAGCTTTCTTT

abundance: NA
v_gene: TRBV9
d_gene: TRBD1
j_gene: TRBJ1-1
CDR3aa: CASSAGQGEVFAEAFF
CDR3nt: TGTGCCAGCAGCGCGGGACAGGGCGAGGTTTTTGCTGAAGCTTTCTTT

abundance: NA
v_gene: TRBV2
d_gene: TRBD1
j_gene: TRBJ1-3
CDR3aa: CASSDWDREYTIYF
CDR3nt: TGTGCCAGCAGTGATTGGGACAGGGAGTACACCATATATTTT

abundance: NA
v_gene: TRBV7-9
d_gene: TRBD2
j_gene: TRBJ2-2
CDR3aa: CASSSGGRTGELFF
CDR3nt: TGTGCCAGCAGCTCGGGAGGGCGTACCGGGGAGCTGTTTTTT

abundance: NA
v_gene: TRBV5-5
d_gene: NA
j_gene: TRBJ2-5
CDR3aa: CASSLYGSHETQYF
CDR3nt: TGTGCCAGCAGCTTGTATGGTAGTCACGAGACCCAGTACTTC

abundance: NA
v_gene: TRBV29-1
d_gene: NA
j_gene: TRBJ1-2
CDR3aa: CSARGGYGYTF
CDR3nt: TGCAGCGCCCGGGGGGGGTATGGCTACACCTTC

abundance: NA
v_gene: TRBV9
d_gene: NA
j_gene: TRBJ2-3
CDR3aa: CASSVGSGTTDTQYF
CDR3nt: TGTGCCAGCAGCGTAGGTAGCGGCACCACAGATACGCAGTATTTT

abundance: once
v_gene: TRBV9
d_gene: NA
j_gene: TRBJ2-1
CDR3aa: CASSPGGGPYNEQFF
CDR3nt: TGTGCCAGCAGCCCCGGCGGCGGGCCCTACAATGAGCAGTTCTTC

abundance: NA
v_gene: TRBV7-9
d_gene: NA
j_gene: TRBJ2-6
CDR3aa: CASRLGGDFSPGANVLTF
CDR3nt: TGTGCCAGCAGGCTTGGAGGGGACTTTAGCCCTGGGGCCAACGTCCTGACTTTC

abundance: few
v_gene: TRBV7-9
d_gene: NA
j_gene: TRBJ2-2
CDR3aa: CASSLASGNTGELFF
CDR3nt: TGTGCCAGCAGCTTAGCTAGCGGTAACACCGGGGAGCTGTTTTTT